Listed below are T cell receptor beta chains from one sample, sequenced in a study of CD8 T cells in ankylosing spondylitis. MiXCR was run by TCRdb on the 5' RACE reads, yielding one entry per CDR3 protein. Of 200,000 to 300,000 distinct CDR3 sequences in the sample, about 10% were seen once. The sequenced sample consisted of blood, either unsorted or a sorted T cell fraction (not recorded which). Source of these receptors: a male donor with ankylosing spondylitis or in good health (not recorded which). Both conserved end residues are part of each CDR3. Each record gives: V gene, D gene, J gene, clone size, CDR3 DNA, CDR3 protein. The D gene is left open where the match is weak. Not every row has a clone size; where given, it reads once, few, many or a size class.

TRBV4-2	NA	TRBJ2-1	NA	TGTGCCAGCAGCCAAGATCGTTTGGGGGGTGAGCAGTTCTTC	CASSQDRLGGEQFF
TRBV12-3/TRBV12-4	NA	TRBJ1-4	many	TGTGCCAGCAGGCCTGCAACTAATGAAAAACTGTTTTTT	CASRPATNEKLFF
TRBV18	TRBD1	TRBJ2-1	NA	TGTGCCAGCTCACCTCAGCAGGGGGCAAATGAGCAGTTCTTC	CASSPQQGANEQFF
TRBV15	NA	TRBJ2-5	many	TGTGCCACCAGCAGAGATAGGTCCCGGGAAGAGACCCAGTACTTC	CATSRDRSREETQYF
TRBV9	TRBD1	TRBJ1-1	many	TGTGCCAGCAGTTCCGGGACAGAGAACACTGAAGCTTTCTTT	CASSSGTENTEAFF
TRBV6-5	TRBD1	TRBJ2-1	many	TGTGCCAGCAGTTACGGACAGGGCACTGAGCAGTTCTTC	CASSYGQGTEQFF
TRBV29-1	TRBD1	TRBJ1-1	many	TGCAGCGGAGGACAGGGAGGGACCGTGAACACTGAAGCTTTCTTT	CSGGQGGTVNTEAFF
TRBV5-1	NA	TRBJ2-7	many	TGCGCCAGCAGTCGTGTTAGCTCCTACGAGCAGTACTTC	CASSRVSSYEQYF
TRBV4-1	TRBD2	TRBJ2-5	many	TGCGCCAGCAGCCAAGAAGGGACTATCCAAGAGACCCAGTACTTC	CASSQEGTIQETQYF
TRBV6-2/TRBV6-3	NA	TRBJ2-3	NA	TGTGCCAGCTTTAGGGCGTACTCAGATACGCAGTATTTT	CASFRAYSDTQYF
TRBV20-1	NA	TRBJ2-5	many	TGCAGTGCTGTACCAGGGCATCAACGCGAGACCCAGTACTTC	CSAVPGHQRETQYF
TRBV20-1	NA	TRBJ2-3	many	TGCAGTGCTGATTTAAAACTAGGGGAAGGGGATACGCAGTATTTT	CSADLKLGEGDTQYF
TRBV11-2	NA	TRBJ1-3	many	TGTGCCACCTCCCACTCCAATGAGGGAAACACCATATATTTT	CATSHSNEGNTIYF
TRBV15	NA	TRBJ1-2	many	TGTGCCACCAGCAGAGCCTCTTCAGGCTATGGCTACACCTTC	CATSRASSGYGYTF
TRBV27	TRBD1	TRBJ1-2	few	TGTGCCAGCAGTTCCCTTCCGACAGGGAATGGCTACACCTTC	CASSSLPTGNGYTF
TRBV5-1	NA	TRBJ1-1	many	TGCGCCAGCAGGAGAGATCAGGGTAACACTGAAGCTTTCTTT	CASRRDQGNTEAFF
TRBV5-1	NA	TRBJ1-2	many	TGCGCCAGCACCCTAGAGACCCCTGAGGGCTACACCTTC	CASTLETPEGYTF
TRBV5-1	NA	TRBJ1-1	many	TGCGCCAGCAGCTTGCCAGGGGTTTACACTGAAGCTTTCTTT	CASSLPGVYTEAFF
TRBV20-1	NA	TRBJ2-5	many	TGCAGTGCTAACATTGGGCCCCAGTACTTC	CSANIGPQYF
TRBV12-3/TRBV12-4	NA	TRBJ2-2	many	TGTGCCAGCAGTTTGGCGGGCTGGATCGGGGAGCTGTTTTTT	CASSLAGWIGELFF
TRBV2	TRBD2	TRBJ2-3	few	TGTGCCAGCAGTCCCCGGACTAGCGGGGTGGATACGCAGTATTTT	CASSPRTSGVDTQYF
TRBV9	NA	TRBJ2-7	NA	TGTGCCAGCAGCGTAGCTGAGGGAGGCCCCTACGAGCAGTACTTC	CASSVAEGGPYEQYF
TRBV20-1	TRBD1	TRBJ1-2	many	TGCAGTGCTTGGGACAGGGCGAAGGGTGGCTACACCTTC	CSAWDRAKGGYTF
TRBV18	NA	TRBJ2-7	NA	TGTGCCAGCTCACCAGAGGACAGATACTACGAGCAGTACTTC	CASSPEDRYYEQYF
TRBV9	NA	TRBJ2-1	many	TGTGCCAGCAGCGCAGCGAGTAGGAGTAACAATGAGCAGTTCTTC	CASSAASRSNNEQFF
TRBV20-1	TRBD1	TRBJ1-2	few	TGCAGTGCTCAAACAGGGGCCAGCTATGGCTACACCTTC	CSAQTGASYGYTF
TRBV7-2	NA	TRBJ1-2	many	TGTGCCAGCAGCTTACCCGCACAGGGTAATGGCTACACCTTC	CASSLPAQGNGYTF
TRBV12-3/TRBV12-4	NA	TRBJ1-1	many	TGTGCCAGCAGTTTAGAGAATGTCCAAACTGAAGCTTTCTTT	CASSLENVQTEAFF
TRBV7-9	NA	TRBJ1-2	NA	TGTGCCAGCAGCTTAGAGTGGCCAGACACTAACTATGGCTACACCTTC	CASSLEWPDTNYGYTF
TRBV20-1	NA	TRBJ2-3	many	TGCAGTGCTAGAGAGCGTTGGACCTCCCGAGATACGCAGTATTTT	CSARERWTSRDTQYF
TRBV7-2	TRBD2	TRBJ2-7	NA	TGTGCCAGCAGCCCTAGCGGGGGTGATTACGAGCAGTACTTC	CASSPSGGDYEQYF
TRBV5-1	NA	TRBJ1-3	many	TGCGCCAGCAGCGCCGGGGTGGTTGGAAACACCATATATTTT	CASSAGVVGNTIYF
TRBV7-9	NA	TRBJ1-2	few	TGTGCCAGCAGCAATTCGCAGGGAAGAGACTATGGCTACACCTTC	CASSNSQGRDYGYTF
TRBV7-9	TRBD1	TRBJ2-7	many	TGTGCCAGCAGCTTAAGTCGGGACAGGATCTCCTACGAGCAGTACTTC	CASSLSRDRISYEQYF
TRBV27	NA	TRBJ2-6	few	TGTGCCAGCAGTTTAGCCAATCGTGGGAGCGGGGCCAACGTCCTGACTTTC	CASSLANRGSGANVLTF
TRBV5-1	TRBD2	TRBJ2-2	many	TGCGCCAGCAGCCCTAGCGGGAGAGACACCGGGGAGCTGTTTTTT	CASSPSGRDTGELFF
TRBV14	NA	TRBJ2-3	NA	TGTGCCAGCAGCCAAGAGCAGGTCGCAGATACGCAGTATTTT	CASSQEQVADTQYF
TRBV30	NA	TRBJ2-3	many	TGTGCCTGGAGTGGAACTAAAGGGCAGCAGTATTTT	CAWSGTKGQQYF
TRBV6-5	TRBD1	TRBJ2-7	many	TGTGCCAGCAGTTACTCGACAGGGAATTACGAGCAGTACTTC	CASSYSTGNYEQYF
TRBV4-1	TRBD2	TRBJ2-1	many	TGCGCCAGCAGCCAGCTGGGGGGGGGTAAGAACAATGAGCAGTTCTTC	CASSQLGGGKNNEQFF
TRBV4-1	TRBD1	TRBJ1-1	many	TGCGCCAGCAGCCAAGAATGGACAGGGGGGAGCACTGAAGCTTTCTTT	CASSQEWTGGSTEAFF
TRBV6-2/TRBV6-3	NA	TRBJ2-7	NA	TGTGCCAGCGGGGATCCGAGCTCCTACGAGCAGTACTTC	CASGDPSSYEQYF
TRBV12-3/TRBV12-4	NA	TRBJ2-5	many	TGTGCCAGCAGTTTATACGTAGGTGGGGAGACCCAGTACTTC	CASSLYVGGETQYF
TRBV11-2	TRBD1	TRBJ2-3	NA	TGTGCCAGCAGCCGCACGGGACAGGGGGAGGCAGATACGCAGTATTTT	CASSRTGQGEADTQYF
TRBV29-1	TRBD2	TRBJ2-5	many	TGCAGCACTAGCGGGGGGAACCAAGAGACCCAGTACTTC	CSTSGGNQETQYF
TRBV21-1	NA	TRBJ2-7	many	TGTGCCAGCAGCAAGGGAAGTCGATACGAGCAGTACTTC	CASSKGSRYEQYF
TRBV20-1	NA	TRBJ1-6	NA	TGCAGTGCTCAACCGGGCCGAGCCTTGTATAATTCACCCCTCCACTTT	CSAQPGRALYNSPLHF
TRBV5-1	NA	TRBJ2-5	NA	TGCGCCAGCAGCTTGGCCGACCTGGTCCAAGAGACCCAGTACTTC	CASSLADLVQETQYF
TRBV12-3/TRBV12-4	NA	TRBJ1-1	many	TGTGCCAGCAGCTTGAGCGGAGGGAACACTGAAGCTTTCTTT	CASSLSGGNTEAFF